This TCR beta chain emerged from a study of T cell repertoires in cytomegalovirus infection. Study summary: Signatures in public TCR beta sequences pointed to both CMV infection and matching HLA type. Study results and caveats: What dominated the ex vivo response were HLA-C-restricted CMV-specific TCR beta clonotypes.

One entry per CDR3 protein results from TCRdb running MiXCR on the reads. The table has about a million distinct CDR3 sequences, roughly 30% seen once; the top ten hold roughly 13%. This clonotype was observed at least ten times. The antigen is undetermined. CDR3 length: 13 residues. The V end lost 5 bases, the J end lost 7 bases, and 14 bases lay between the germline ends. The germline gives CDR1 SEHNR, CDR2 FQNEAQ (reference sequence). The sequence was collected from a human donor in good health (CMV status not recorded). Some clones in this sample may be carry-over from other donors' samples. The material was cultured CD8+ T cells from PBMCs, obtained from culture after CMV antigen stimulation. The rearrangement joins TRBV7-9 to TRBJ1-1, with a tentative D call TRBD1 (6 bases). The CDR3, as DNA: TGTGCCAGCAGCCCCTCGGGGGCGGATGAAGCTTTCTTT. Its protein is CASSPSGADEAFF.